These T cell receptor beta chains were read from a single sample in a study of cytomegalovirus exposure and HLA in healthy donors. The table came from immunoSEQ multiplex PCR; TCRdb's copy has only in-frame clones and leaves some out. Here the sample spans roughly 200,000 clones, 86% being singletons. The material sequenced was PBMCs. All receptors come from a woman aged 25 to 45 in good health and CMV-seronegative. The CDR3 runs from the conserved cysteine through the conserved F or W. Fields, in order: D gene, J gene, clone size, V gene, CDR3 DNA, CDR3 protein. D genes are given only for firm matches. Clone size is not always given. Where it is, it says once, few, many or a class for expanded clones.

D gene: TRBD1; J gene: TRBJ2-7; clone size: -; V gene: TRBV19; CDR3 DNA: TGTGCCAGTAGTAGAACCGGGACAGGTCCCTCCTACGAGCAGTACTTC; CDR3 protein: CASSRTGTGPSYEQYF
D gene: -; J gene: TRBJ1-2; clone size: -; V gene: TRBV28; CDR3 DNA: TGTGCCAGCACCCAATCACACAACTATGGCTACACCTTC; CDR3 protein: CASTQSHNYGYTF
D gene: -; J gene: TRBJ2-3; clone size: -; V gene: TRBV28; CDR3 DNA: TGTGCCAGCAGCACCCCTCGGGCAGGGTGGACAGATACGCAGTATTTT; CDR3 protein: CASSTPRAGWTDTQYF
D gene: -; J gene: TRBJ2-1; clone size: -; V gene: TRBV28; CDR3 DNA: TGTGCCAGCAGCGGAGGGGGCGCGAGGATAAATGAGCAGTTCTTC; CDR3 protein: CASSGGGARINEQFF
D gene: -; J gene: TRBJ1-2; clone size: few; V gene: TRBV18; CDR3 DNA: TGTGCCAGCTCACCCGGGATTTCGGGGGACTATGGCTACACCTTC; CDR3 protein: CASSPGISGDYGYTF
D gene: -; J gene: TRBJ2-6; clone size: -; V gene: TRBV5-4; CDR3 DNA: TGTGCCAGCAATGAAAGGAGCTCTGGGGCCAACGTCCTGACTTTC; CDR3 protein: CASNERSSGANVLTF
D gene: TRBD1; J gene: TRBJ2-1; clone size: -; V gene: TRBV11-2; CDR3 DNA: TGTGCCAGCAGCCAACCAAGACAGGGTTCGTACAATGAGCAGTTCTTC; CDR3 protein: CASSQPRQGSYNEQFF
D gene: TRBD1; J gene: TRBJ2-1; clone size: -; V gene: TRBV7-9; CDR3 DNA: TGTGCCAGCAGCTACGGACAGGGGGCCGACAATGAGCAGTTCTTC; CDR3 protein: CASSYGQGADNEQFF
D gene: TRBD1; J gene: TRBJ2-3; clone size: -; V gene: TRBV11-1; CDR3 DNA: TGTGCCAGCAGCCCCCGCATAGGGGGCGATACGCAGTATTTT; CDR3 protein: CASSPRIGGDTQYF
D gene: -; J gene: TRBJ2-1; clone size: -; V gene: TRBV25-1; CDR3 DNA: TGTGCCAGCAGTGATGGGGCTAGTTTTGAGAATGAGCAGTTCTTC; CDR3 protein: CASSDGASFENEQFF
D gene: -; J gene: TRBJ2-7; clone size: -; V gene: TRBV19; CDR3 DNA: TGTGCCAGTAGTACCCAAGCTATTCGCGGCGCCGAGCAGTACTTC; CDR3 protein: CASSTQAIRGAEQYF
D gene: -; J gene: TRBJ2-5; clone size: -; V gene: TRBV5-1; CDR3 DNA: TGCGCCAGCAGCCTCAGATACCAAGAGACCCAGTACTTC; CDR3 protein: CASSLRYQETQYF
D gene: TRBD2; J gene: TRBJ2-1; clone size: -; V gene: TRBV10-3; CDR3 DNA: TGTGCCATCAGTGAGACCTTGACTAGCGGGGGGGACTGGGAGCAGTTCTTC; CDR3 protein: CAISETLTSGGDWEQFF
D gene: -; J gene: TRBJ2-1; clone size: -; V gene: TRBV29-1; CDR3 DNA: TGCAGCGTTGAGGCCAGGGTGGCCGATGAGCAGTTCTTC; CDR3 protein: CSVEARVADEQFF
D gene: TRBD1; J gene: TRBJ1-5; clone size: -; V gene: TRBV6-5; CDR3 DNA: TGTGCCAGCACCCCGGGGGGACAGGGAAATCAGCCCCAGCATTTT; CDR3 protein: CASTPGGQGNQPQHF
D gene: -; J gene: TRBJ2-7; clone size: -; V gene: TRBV21-1; CDR3 DNA: TGTGCCAGCAGCTTGGACAGGGGAATCACCTACGAGCAGTACTTC; CDR3 protein: CASSLDRGITYEQYF
D gene: -; J gene: TRBJ1-2; clone size: -; V gene: TRBV7-9; CDR3 DNA: TGTTCCAGCAGCTCCAGAGACAGTAACTATGGCTACACCTTC; CDR3 protein: CSSSSRDSNYGYTF
D gene: -; J gene: TRBJ2-1; clone size: -; V gene: TRBV5-1; CDR3 DNA: TGCGCCAGCAGCTTGGCCCGTCAGGAATACAATGAGCAGTTCTTC; CDR3 protein: CASSLARQEYNEQFF
D gene: -; J gene: TRBJ2-2; clone size: -; V gene: TRBV19; CDR3 DNA: TGTGCCAGTAGTACGACCGGGGAGCTGTTTTTT; CDR3 protein: CASSTTGELFF
D gene: TRBD2; J gene: TRBJ2-1; clone size: -; V gene: TRBV5-1; CDR3 DNA: TGCGCCAGCAGCCTCGGGACTAGCAGCGATGAGCAGTTCTTC; CDR3 protein: CASSLGTSSDEQFF
D gene: -; J gene: TRBJ2-2; clone size: -; V gene: TRBV14; CDR3 DNA: TGTGCCAGCAGCCAAGATAAAGGAGAGATGGGGGAGCTGTTTTTT; CDR3 protein: CASSQDKGEMGELFF
D gene: -; J gene: TRBJ2-5; clone size: -; V gene: TRBV5-1; CDR3 DNA: TGCGCCAGCAGCTTGACGCCGGGGGAGACCCAGTACTTC; CDR3 protein: CASSLTPGETQYF
D gene: -; J gene: TRBJ2-3; clone size: -; V gene: TRBV9; CDR3 DNA: TGTGCCAGCAGCGTAGTGGGCACCCTGGCAGGCACAGATACGCAGTATTTT; CDR3 protein: CASSVVGTLAGTDTQYF
D gene: -; J gene: TRBJ1-1; clone size: few; V gene: TRBV28; CDR3 DNA: TGTGCCAGCAGTTTCCAGTCCGAAGCTTTCTTT; CDR3 protein: CASSFQSEAFF
D gene: TRBD2; J gene: TRBJ2-1; clone size: -; V gene: TRBV5-1; CDR3 DNA: TGCGCCAGCAGCATGACTAGCGGGAGTAACAATGAGCAGTTCTTC; CDR3 protein: CASSMTSGSNNEQFF
D gene: TRBD2; J gene: TRBJ2-1; clone size: -; V gene: TRBV7-6; CDR3 DNA: TGTGCCAGCAGCATATGGACTAGCGGAGCGGACAATGAGCAGTTCTTC; CDR3 protein: CASSIWTSGADNEQFF
D gene: TRBD2; J gene: TRBJ2-1; clone size: -; V gene: TRBV4-2; CDR3 DNA: TGTGCCAGCAGCCTGCAACTAGCGGGAGGGCCTTCCGTCGATGAGCAGTTCTTC; CDR3 protein: CASSLQLAGGPSVDEQFF
D gene: -; J gene: TRBJ1-5; clone size: once; V gene: TRBV27; CDR3 DNA: TGTGCCAGCAGCCCTTCTTTCGGGAGCCTGGGGGAATATAGCAATCAGCCCCAGCATTTT; CDR3 protein: CASSPSFGSLGEYSNQPQHF
D gene: -; J gene: TRBJ2-7; clone size: -; V gene: TRBV6-5; CDR3 DNA: TGTGCCAGCAGCCGCGGACAGAAATTCTCCTACGAGCAGTACTTC; CDR3 protein: CASSRGQKFSYEQYF
D gene: -; J gene: TRBJ1-4; clone size: few; V gene: TRBV5-4; CDR3 DNA: TGTGCCAGCAGCGTGAAGGGGTTTGATGAAAAACTGTTTTTT; CDR3 protein: CASSVKGFDEKLFF
D gene: -; J gene: TRBJ2-7; clone size: -; V gene: TRBV5-5; CDR3 DNA: TGTGCCAGCAGCGGGGCGGCAGGGTACTCCTACGAGCAGTACTTC; CDR3 protein: CASSGAAGYSYEQYF
D gene: -; J gene: TRBJ2-7; clone size: -; V gene: TRBV6-1; CDR3 DNA: TGTGCCAGCAGTGAAGTTAGGGACATAGGCGAGCAGTACTTC; CDR3 protein: CASSEVRDIGEQYF
D gene: -; J gene: TRBJ1-1; clone size: few; V gene: TRBV5-1; CDR3 DNA: TGCGCCAGCAGCTTGGAAGGGAGCGGCACTGAAGCTTTCTTT; CDR3 protein: CASSLEGSGTEAFF
D gene: TRBD2; J gene: TRBJ2-7; clone size: -; V gene: TRBV19; CDR3 DNA: TGTGCCAGTAGTTCGGGACTAGCGGTCTACGAGCAGTACTTC; CDR3 protein: CASSSGLAVYEQYF
D gene: TRBD1; J gene: TRBJ2-6; clone size: -; V gene: TRBV2; CDR3 DNA: TGTGCCAGCAGCGAAAGTGGGCAGGGGGCTGGGGCCAACGTCCTGACTTTC; CDR3 protein: CASSESGQGAGANVLTF